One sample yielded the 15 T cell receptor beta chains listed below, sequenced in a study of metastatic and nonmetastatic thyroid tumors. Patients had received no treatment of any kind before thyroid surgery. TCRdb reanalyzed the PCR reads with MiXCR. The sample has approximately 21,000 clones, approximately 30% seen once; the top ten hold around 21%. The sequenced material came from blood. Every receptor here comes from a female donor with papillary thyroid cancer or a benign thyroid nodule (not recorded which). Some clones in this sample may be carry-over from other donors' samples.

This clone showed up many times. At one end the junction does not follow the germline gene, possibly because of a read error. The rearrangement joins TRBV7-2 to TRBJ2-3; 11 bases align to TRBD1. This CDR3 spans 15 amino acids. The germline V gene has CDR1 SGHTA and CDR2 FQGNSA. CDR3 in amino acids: CASSLSGQGGDMQYF. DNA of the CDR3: TGTGCCAGCAGCTTATCGGGACAGGGGGGCGATATGCAGTATTTT.

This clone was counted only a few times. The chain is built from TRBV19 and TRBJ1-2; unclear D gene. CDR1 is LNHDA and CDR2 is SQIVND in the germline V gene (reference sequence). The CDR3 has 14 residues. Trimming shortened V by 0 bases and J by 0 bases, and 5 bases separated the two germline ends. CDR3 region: CASSIDGANYGYTF. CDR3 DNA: TGTGCCAGTAGTATAGACGGAGCTAACTATGGCTACACCTTC. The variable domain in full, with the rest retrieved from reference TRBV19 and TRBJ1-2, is DGGITQSPKYLFRKEGQNVTLSCEQNLNHDAMYWYRQDPGQGLRLIYYSQIVNDFQKGDIAEGYSVSREKKESFPLTVTSAQKNPTAFYLCASSIDGANYGYTFGSGTRLTVV.

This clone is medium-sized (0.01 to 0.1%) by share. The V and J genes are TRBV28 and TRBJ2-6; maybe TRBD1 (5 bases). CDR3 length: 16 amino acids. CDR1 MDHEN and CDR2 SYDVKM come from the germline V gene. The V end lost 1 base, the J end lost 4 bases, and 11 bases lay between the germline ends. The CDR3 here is CASSLFPGIGANVLTF. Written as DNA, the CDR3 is TGTGCCAGCAGTTTATTCCCAGGGATCGGGGCCAACGTCCTGACTTTC.

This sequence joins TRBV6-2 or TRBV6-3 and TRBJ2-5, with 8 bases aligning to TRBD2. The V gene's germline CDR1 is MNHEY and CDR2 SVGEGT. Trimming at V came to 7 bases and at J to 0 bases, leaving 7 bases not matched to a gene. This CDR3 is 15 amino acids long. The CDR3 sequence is CASNPGGAYQETQYF. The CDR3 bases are TGTGCCAGCAACCCGGGGGGGGCGTACCAAGAGACCCAGTACTTC.

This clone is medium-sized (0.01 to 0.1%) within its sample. This chain's CDR3 is CSARDGGGRPYEQYF. DNA for the CDR3: TGCAGTGCTAGAGATGGAGGGGGTAGGCCCTACGAGCAGTACTTC. The V call is TRBV20-1, the J call TRBJ2-7; the D call may be TRBD1 or TRBD2 (6 bases each). The length of the CDR3 is 15 residues. V was shortened by 0 bases and J by 2 bases, with 14 bases between the two germline ends. Looked up from germline, CDR1 is DFQATT and CDR2 is SNEGSKA (reference sequence).

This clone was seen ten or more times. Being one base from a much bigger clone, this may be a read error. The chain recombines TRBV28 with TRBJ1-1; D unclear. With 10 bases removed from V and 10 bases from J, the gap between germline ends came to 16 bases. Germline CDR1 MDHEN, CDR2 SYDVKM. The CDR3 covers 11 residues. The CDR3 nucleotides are TGTGCCACCACATACATGGTTGGAGCTTTCTTT. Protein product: CATTYMVGAFF.

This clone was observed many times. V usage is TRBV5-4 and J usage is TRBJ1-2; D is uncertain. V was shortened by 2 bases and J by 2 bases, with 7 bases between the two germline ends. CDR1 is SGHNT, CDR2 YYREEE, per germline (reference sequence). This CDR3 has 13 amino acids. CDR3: CASSFGGNYGYTF. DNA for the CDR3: TGTGCCAGCAGCTTCGGCGGAAACTATGGCTACACCTTC.

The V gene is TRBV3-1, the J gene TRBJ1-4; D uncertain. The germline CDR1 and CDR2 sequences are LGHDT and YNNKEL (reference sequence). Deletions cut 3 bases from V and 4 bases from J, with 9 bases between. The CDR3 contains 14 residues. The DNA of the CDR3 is TGTGCCAGCAGCCACCGGGTTCATAATGAAAAACTGTTTTTT. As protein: CASSHRVHNEKLFF.

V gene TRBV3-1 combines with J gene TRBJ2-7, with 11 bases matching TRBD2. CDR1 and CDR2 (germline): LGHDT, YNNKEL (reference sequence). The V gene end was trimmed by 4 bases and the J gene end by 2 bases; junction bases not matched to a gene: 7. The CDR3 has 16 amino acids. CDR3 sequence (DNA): TGTGCCAGCAGCCTGATGACTAGCGGGGAAACCTACGAGCAGTACTTC. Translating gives CASSLMTSGETYEQYF.

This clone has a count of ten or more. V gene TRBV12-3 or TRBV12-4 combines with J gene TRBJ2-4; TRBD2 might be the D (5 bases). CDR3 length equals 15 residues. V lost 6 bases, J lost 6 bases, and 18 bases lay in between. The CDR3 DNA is TGTGCCAGCAGAAACCAGCGACGGAGCGGAAACATTCAGTACTTC. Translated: CASRNQRRSGNIQYF.

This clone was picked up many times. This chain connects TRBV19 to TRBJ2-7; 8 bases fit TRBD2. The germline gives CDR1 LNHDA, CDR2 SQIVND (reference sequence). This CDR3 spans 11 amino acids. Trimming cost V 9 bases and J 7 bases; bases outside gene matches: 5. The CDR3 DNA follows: TGTGCCAGCGGCGGGGGGTCTGAGCAGTACTTC. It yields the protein CASGGGSEQYF. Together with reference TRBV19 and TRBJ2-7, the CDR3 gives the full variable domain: DGGITQSPKYLFRKEGQNVTLSCEQNLNHDAMYWYRQDPGQGLRLIYYSQIVNDFQKGDIAEGYSVSREKKESFPLTVTSAQKNPTAFYLCASGGGSEQYFGPGTRLTVT.

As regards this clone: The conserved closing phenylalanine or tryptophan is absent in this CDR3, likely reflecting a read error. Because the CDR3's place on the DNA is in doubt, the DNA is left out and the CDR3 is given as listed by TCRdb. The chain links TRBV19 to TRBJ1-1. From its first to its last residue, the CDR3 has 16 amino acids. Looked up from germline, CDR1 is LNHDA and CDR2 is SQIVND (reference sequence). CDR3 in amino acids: CASTPGGSWGNPEPFL.

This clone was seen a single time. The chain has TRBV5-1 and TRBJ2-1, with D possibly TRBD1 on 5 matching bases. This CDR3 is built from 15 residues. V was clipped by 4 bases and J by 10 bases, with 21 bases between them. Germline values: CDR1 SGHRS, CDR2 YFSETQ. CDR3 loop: CASSPLSQPQGEQFF. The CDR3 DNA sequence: TGCGCCAGCAGCCCACTTAGCCAGCCGCAGGGAGAGCAGTTCTTC. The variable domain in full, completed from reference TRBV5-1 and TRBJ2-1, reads KAGVTQTPRYLIKTRGQQVTLSCSPISGHRSVSWYQQTPGQGLQFLFEYFSETQRNKGNFPGRFSGRQFSNSRSEMNVSTLELGDSALYLCASSPLSQPQGEQFFGPGTRLTVL.

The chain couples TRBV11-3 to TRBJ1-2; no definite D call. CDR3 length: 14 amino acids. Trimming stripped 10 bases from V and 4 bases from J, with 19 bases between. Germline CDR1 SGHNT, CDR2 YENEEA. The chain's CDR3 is CANLGLSTTYGYTF. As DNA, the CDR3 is TGTGCCAACCTGGGTTTGTCCACCACCTATGGCTACACCTTC.

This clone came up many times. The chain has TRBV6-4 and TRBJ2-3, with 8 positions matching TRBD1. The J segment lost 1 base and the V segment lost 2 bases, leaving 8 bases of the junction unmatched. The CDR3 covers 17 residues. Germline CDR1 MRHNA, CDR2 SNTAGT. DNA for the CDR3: TGTGCCAGCAGTGACAGGGCAGGGGGCGTCGGCACAGATACGCAGTATTTT. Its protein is CASSDRAGGVGTDTQYF.